The clone carrying this T cell receptor (beta chain) was detected only a few times. Per the germline V gene, CDR1 is LNHDA and CDR2 is SQIVND (reference sequence). The CDR3 spans 13 residues. The V end was cut by 4 bases, the J end by 3 bases, with 10 bases between. Brentuximab vedotin exposure varied, and every patient relapsed after autologous stem cell transplantation. Progressive disease, partial response or complete response was each patient's best response. This sample stems from a study of PD-1 blockade in classical Hodgkin lymphoma. Clones were sequenced by immunoSEQ multiplex PCR, and TCRdb holds only the in-frame ones, with some missing. Of some 63,000 clones listed, 90% were seen once; the top ten hold 9% to 10%.

The sequence came from a human donor with classical Hodgkin lymphoma. This specimen consisted of peripheral blood mononuclear cells (PBMCs), obtained at baseline. V gene TRBV19 combines with J gene TRBJ2-7, with a tentative D call TRBD1 (6 bases). DNA of the CDR3: TGTGCCAGTAGTACCGGGACAAGCTACGAGCAGTACTTC. It codes for CASSTGTSYEQYF. Looking up the rest from reference TRBV19 and TRBJ2-7 gives the full variable domain: DGGITQSPKYLFRKEGQNVTLSCEQNLNHDAMYWYRQDPGQGLRLIYYSQIVNDFQKGDIAEGYSVSREKKESFPLTVTSAQKNPTAFYLCASSTGTSYEQYFGPGTRLTVT.